Listed below are T cell receptor beta chains from one sample, sequenced in a study of radiotherapy plus CTLA-4 blockade in lung cancer. Profiling relied on immunoSEQ multiplex PCR, and the TCRdb table lists in-frame clones only, not all of them. In the table there are under 45,000 clones, 60% to 80% of which are singletons. The specimen was peripheral blood, collected from a patient treated with radiotherapy plus ipilimumab. Receptors originate from a human donor with non-small cell lung cancer that progressed on radiotherapy plus ipilimumab. CDR3s include the opening cysteine and the closing phenylalanine or tryptophan. The D gene is left open where the match is weak. Rows give clone size only sometimes, using once, few, many, or a class for an expanded clone.

TGTGCCACCAGCACAACTCCGGGACAGGGGGCGGGAGATACGCAGTATTTT	CATSTTPGQGAGDTQYF	-	TRBD1	TRBV15	17	TRBJ2-3
TGTGCCAGCAGCTTCAGACTAGCGGGGGGGCCGTTTAATGAGCAGTTCTTC	CASSFRLAGGPFNEQFF	-	TRBD2	TRBV5-4	17	TRBJ2-1
TGTGCCAGCAGCTTAGGACCGCAGGTCAATGAAAAACTGTTTTTT	CASSLGPQVNEKLFF	-	-	TRBV11-1	15	TRBJ1-4
TGTGCCAGCGGGAGACAGGGGGCGATCACTGAAGCTTTCTTT	CASGRQGAITEAFF	-	TRBD1	TRBV6-5	14	TRBJ1-1
TGTGCCAGCAGCTTAGCGGAGAACAATGAGCAGTTCTTC	CASSLAENNEQFF	-	-	TRBV7-8	13	TRBJ2-1
TGTGCCAGCAGCGTAGGGACTAGCGGGGGGGCCAGGGAGACCCAGTACTTC	CASSVGTSGGARETQYF	-	TRBD2	TRBV9	17	TRBJ2-5
TGTGCCAGTAGTATAGGCGGGGGGACTTACAATGAGCAGTTCTTC	CASSIGGGTYNEQFF	-	TRBD2	TRBV19	15	TRBJ2-1
TGTGCCAGCAGCTCGCGGGGGGGCTCCTACAATGAGCAGTTCTTC	CASSSRGGSYNEQFF	once	TRBD2	TRBV7-8	15	TRBJ2-1
TGTGCCAGCAGCTTAGGAACAGGGCGGCCCCAGCATTTT	CASSLGTGRPQHF	-	-	TRBV11-2	13	TRBJ1-5
TGTGCCAGCAGCGTCGGCGGACTAGCGGAAGTGGAGACCCAGTACTTC	CASSVGGLAEVETQYF	-	TRBD2	TRBV7-2	16	TRBJ2-5
TGTGCCAGCAGCTTAGAGTGGGGCAGGGCCCACGAGCAGTACTTC	CASSLEWGRAHEQYF	-	-	TRBV11-2	15	TRBJ2-7
TGTGCCACCACCGTAGGGACAGCGAACACCGGGGAGCTGTTTTTT	CATTVGTANTGELFF	-	TRBD1	TRBV6-1	15	TRBJ2-2
TGTGCCAGCAGCTTAGCCGGGACAAAGAACACTGAAGCTTTCTTT	CASSLAGTKNTEAFF	-	-	TRBV11-2	15	TRBJ1-1
TGTGCCAGCAGCTTAGCACTAGCGGGGGCCTCCGAGCAGTACTTC	CASSLALAGASEQYF	-	TRBD2	TRBV7-2	15	TRBJ2-7
TGTGCCAGCAGCCAAGTGGGCAGGGCGAATTACTTC	CASSQVGRANYF	-	-	TRBV14	12	TRBJ2-7
TGTGCCAGCAGTTCGTTAGGGCGGGATCAGCCCCAGCATTTT	CASSSLGRDQPQHF	-	-	TRBV6-6	14	TRBJ1-5
TGTGCCAGCAGCTTAACTGGGGGGGCTAGGGATACGCAGTATTTT	CASSLTGGARDTQYF	-	-	TRBV7-3	15	TRBJ2-3
TGTGCCACCAGCAGAGATTGGGGCCAGGGGGAGGCTGAAGCTTTCTTT	CATSRDWGQGEAEAFF	few	TRBD1	TRBV15	16	TRBJ1-1
TGTGCCAGCAGCCGGACGGACTATGAGCAGTACTTC	CASSRTDYEQYF	-	-	TRBV7-9	12	TRBJ2-7
TGTGCCAGCAGCTTAGGTACCTACGAGCAGTACTTC	CASSLGTYEQYF	-	-	TRBV7-9	12	TRBJ2-7
TGTGCCAGCAGTACCCCCGGGACAGAGGTCGAGCAGTACTTC	CASSTPGTEVEQYF	-	TRBD1	TRBV6-1	14	TRBJ2-7
TGTGCCAGCAGCTTCGCAGGCCTCTATAATTCACCCCTCCACTTT	CASSFAGLYNSPLHF	-	-	TRBV6-1	15	TRBJ1-6
TGTGCCAGCAGCCAACGGACAGGGGGAGACACCATATATTTT	CASSQRTGGDTIYF	-	TRBD1	TRBV14	14	TRBJ1-3
TGTGCCAGTCTATCGGGACTAGCGGGGTTATGGGAGCAGTTCTTC	CASLSGLAGLWEQFF	once	TRBD2	TRBV2	15	TRBJ2-1
TGTGCCACCAGCAGAGATCCGACAGGGCTAGATACGCAGTATTTT	CATSRDPTGLDTQYF	-	TRBD1	TRBV15	15	TRBJ2-3
TGTGCCAGCAGCTTAGGGACTAGCGGGGGGCCCTCAGATACGCAGTATTTT	CASSLGTSGGPSDTQYF	-	TRBD2	TRBV11-3	17	TRBJ2-3
TGTGCCAGCAGTTACACAGGGGGCGCCAACTATGGCTACACCTTC	CASSYTGGANYGYTF	-	TRBD1	TRBV6-6	15	TRBJ1-2